These 3 T cell receptor beta chains were sequenced from one sample in a study of blood T cell repertoires in COVID-19. Only in-frame clones appear in the TCRdb table, and some are missing; sequencing was by immunoSEQ multiplex PCR. This table has some 180,000 clones, around 81% appearing once. Sequenced: peripheral blood. The origin of the receptors is a woman aged 80 or older with COVID-19, enrolled during active disease.

The gene calls are TRBV12-5 and TRBJ1-1; the D gene is possibly TRBD1 (6 bases). Germline CDR1 is LGHNT and CDR2 is FRNRAP. V dropped 0 bases and J dropped 5 bases, with 10 bases sitting between them. The CDR3 has 14 residues. Here the CDR3 DNA reads TGTGCTAGTGGTTTGGTACAGGGAAGAACTGAAGCTTTCTTT. Translation gives CASGLVQGRTEAFF.

The rearrangement joins TRBV5-1 to TRBJ1-5; TRBD1 matches at 8 bases. Germline values: CDR1 SGHRS, CDR2 YFSETQ. The CDR3 loop spans 15 amino acids. Trimming removed 2 bases from V and 7 bases from J; junction bases left unmatched: 8. The CDR3 spells CASSLEAGGRQPQHF. The CDR3 DNA is TGCGCCAGCAGCTTAGAGGCAGGGGGCCGACAGCCCCAGCATTTT.

CDR3 DNA: TGCGCCAGCAGCTTGGGCCCTCAGGGGTCGAACACTGAAGCTTTCTTT. Translating it yields CASSLGPQGSNTEAFF. V usage is TRBV5-1 and J usage is TRBJ1-1; a weak D match, TRBD1 (6 bases). Trimming took 0 bases from V and 1 from J, leaving 13 bases between them. The CDR3 is 16 amino acids. Germline CDR1 is SGHRS and CDR2 is YFSETQ.